This T cell receptor (beta chain) was sequenced for a study of T cells in Graves' hyperthyroidism and ophthalmopathy. Patients aged 18 to 65 had newly diagnosed hyperthyroidism that had lasted under 2 months. This CDR3 is 16 amino acids long. The ends lost 6 bases at V and 4 bases at J; junction bases unmatched: 7. This clonotype was counted a few times. No antigen is known for it. The investigators amplified TCR beta CDR3 regions from RNA transcripts. The HTBI set primed first-round TCR CDR3 RT-PCR. TCRdb used MiXCR to reprocess the multiplex PCR reads, holding one entry per CDR3 protein. The sample has about 560,000 distinct CDR3 sequences, around 15% seen once. Overall study findings and caveats: Stable hyperthyroidism was separated from ophthalmopathy by a model based on 13 V-J features.

The source of this sequence is a woman aged 18-29 years with Graves' hyperthyroidism. This rearrangement joins TRBV12-3 or TRBV12-4 to TRBJ2-2; TRBD1 aligns across 11 bases. Sequenced input: blood. The DNA for the CDR3 is TGTGCCAGCAGAACCAAGGACAGGGGGCGCACCGGGGAGCTGTTTTTT. Translation: CASRTKDRGRTGELFF.